These 10 T cell receptor beta chains were all obtained from the same sample, sequenced in a study of graft-versus-host responses after intestinal transplantation. Produced via immunoSEQ multiplex PCR; TCRdb's table is partial and in-frame only. The sample has around 50,000 clones, more than 80% seen once. The antigens of these receptors remain unknown. The sample was unstimulated CD4+ T cells sorted from spleen or lymph node cells, taken before transplant. The receptors derive from a human donor who was the organ donor for an intestinal transplant.

The chain is built from TRBV4-1 and TRBJ2-7; 7 nucleotides match TRBD1. The CDR3 is made up of 14 amino acids. V lost 3 bases to trimming and J lost 5 bases; unmatched junction nucleotides: 7. Germline CDR1 reads MGHRA; CDR2 reads YSYEKL. The CDR3 DNA reads TGCGCCAGCAGCCAGGATCGACAGGGCCACGAGCAGTACTTC. Protein sequence: CASSQDRQGHEQYF.

This clone was observed a handful of times. The genes are TRBV19 and TRBJ2-7; 8 bases map to TRBD1. V lost 6 bases, J lost 2 bases, and 6 bases stayed unmatched. The CDR3 runs to 14 residues. CDR1 and CDR2 from the germline V gene are LNHDA and SQIVND (reference sequence). The CDR3 is CASSQPDRAYEQYF. For the CDR3, the DNA is TGTGCCAGTAGCCAACCGGACAGGGCCTACGAGCAGTACTTC.

This chain connects TRBV6-5 to TRBJ2-3, with 7 bases that match TRBD1. Germline-derived CDR1 and CDR2 are MNHEY and SVGAGI. The CDR3 runs 15 residues. Losses at the gene ends were 6 bases for V and 0 bases for J; bases not matched to a gene: 6. The DNA for the CDR3 is TGTGCCAGCAGAGGGGGACAGTCAAGCACAGATACGCAGTATTTT. Translated, it gives CASRGGQSSTDTQYF.

A single count supports this clone. The rearrangement uses TRBV5-1 and TRBJ2-5, with 10 nucleotides matching TRBD2. Germline CDR1 SGHRS, CDR2 YFSETQ. Trimming took 1 base from V and 4 from J; bases not matched to a gene: 19. This CDR3 has 20 residues. The DNA of the CDR3 is TGCGCCAGCAGCTTGCGGGCCGGGCGATTAGCGGGAGGACACGTAGAGACCCAGTACTTC. Translated, it gives CASSLRAGRLAGGHVETQYF.

This chain links TRBV18 with TRBJ1-1; a weak D match, TRBD1 (5 bases). Trimming pared 4 bases from V and 0 bases from J, leaving 12 bases between. The CDR3 runs 15 residues. Germline V lookup: CDR1 KGHSH, CDR2 LQKENI. CDR3: CASSRSTDLNTEAFF. CDR3 nucleotides: TGTGCCAGCTCACGATCGACAGACTTGAACACTGAAGCTTTCTTT.

The table lists this clone with a count of one. The rearrangement joins TRBV27 to TRBJ1-4; D might be TRBD1 (6 bases). Germline CDR1 is MNHEY and CDR2 is SMNVEV (reference sequence). The length of the CDR3 is 16 residues. V was cut by 1 base and J by 3 bases, with 12 bases left in between. CDR3 protein: CASSLFYGQSNEKLFF. In DNA form, the CDR3 reads TGTGCCAGCAGTTTATTTTACGGACAGTCTAATGAAAAACTGTTTTTT.

This rearrangement joins TRBV7-9 to TRBJ2-5, with TRBD1 matching 8 bases. Germline assignment: CDR1 SEHNR and CDR2 FQNEAQ (reference sequence). CDR3 length equals 15 residues. Trimming cost V 2 bases and J 3 bases; bases outside gene matches: 5. CDR3 loop: CASSLRGQEEETQYF. The CDR3 DNA reads TGTGCCAGCAGCTTACGGGGACAGGAGGAAGAGACCCAGTACTTC.

V is TRBV6-1 and J is TRBJ2-5; 11 bases agree with TRBD1. Germline loops: CDR1 MNHNS, CDR2 SASEGT. This CDR3 is 15 amino acids long. The ends lost 3 bases at V and 4 bases at J; junction bases unmatched: 4. The CDR3 loop reads CASSDGTGGRETQYF. The DNA of the CDR3 is TGTGCCAGCAGTGATGGGACAGGGGGGCGAGAGACCCAGTACTTC.

V usage is TRBV11-3 and J usage is TRBJ2-4, with TRBD2 matching 12 bases. Germline CDR1 and CDR2: SGHNT and YENEEA. The CDR3 is 19 amino acids. V lost 8 bases to trimming and J lost 4 bases; unmatched junction nucleotides: 18. The CDR3, as DNA: TGTGCCAGCCGCCCCTACGGACTAGCGGGAAAGAGGGGGAAAAACATTCAGTACTTC. It yields the protein CASRPYGLAGKRGKNIQYF.

V is TRBV19 and J is TRBJ2-5, with 12 bases aligning to TRBD1. The germline V gene encodes CDR1 LNHDA and CDR2 SQIVND (reference sequence). This CDR3 has 16 residues. V lost 4 bases and J lost 5; bases outside the gene matches: 8. The CDR3 protein is CASSTSGTGGFETQYF. The CDR3 nucleotides are TGTGCCAGTAGTACATCCGGGACAGGGGGCTTTGAGACCCAGTACTTC.